This TCR beta chain comes out of a study of blood T cell repertoires in COVID-19. About the research overall: Sites across the United States, Italy and Spain contributed samples from acute and convalescent COVID-19. PBMCs, B-cell-depleted T cells, or T cells provided the cDNA or gDNA that made up the material.

Libraries were prepared by immunoSEQ multiplex PCR; TCRdb keeps only in-frame clonotypes and omits some of them. Among approximately 250,000 clones listed, more than 70% were seen once. Trimming removed 6 bases from V and 5 bases from J, with 13 bases in between. Germline assignment: CDR1 SEHNR and CDR2 FQNEAQ (reference sequence). The CDR3 consists of 13 residues. This chain links TRBV7-9 with TRBJ1-1, with D perhaps matching TRBD1 (5 bases). The receptor's source is a woman in her thirties or forties with acute COVID-19. Sequencing input: PBMCs or T cells enriched from blood (not recorded which). The CDR3 spells CASREFKGTEAFF. In DNA, the CDR3 is TGTGCCAGCAGGGAATTTAAGGGGACTGAAGCTTTCTTT.